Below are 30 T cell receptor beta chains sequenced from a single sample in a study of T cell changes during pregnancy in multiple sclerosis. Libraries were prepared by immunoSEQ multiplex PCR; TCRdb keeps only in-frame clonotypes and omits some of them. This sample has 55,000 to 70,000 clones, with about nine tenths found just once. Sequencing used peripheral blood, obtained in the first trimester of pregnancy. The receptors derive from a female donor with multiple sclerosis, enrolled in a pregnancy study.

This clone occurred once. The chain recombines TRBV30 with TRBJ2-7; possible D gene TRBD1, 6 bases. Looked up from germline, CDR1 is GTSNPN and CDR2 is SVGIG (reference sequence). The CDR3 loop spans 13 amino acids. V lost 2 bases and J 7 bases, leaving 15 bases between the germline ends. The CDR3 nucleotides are TGTGCCTGGAGTCCGGACAGTCTCTGGGAGCAGTACTTC. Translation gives CAWSPDSLWEQYF.

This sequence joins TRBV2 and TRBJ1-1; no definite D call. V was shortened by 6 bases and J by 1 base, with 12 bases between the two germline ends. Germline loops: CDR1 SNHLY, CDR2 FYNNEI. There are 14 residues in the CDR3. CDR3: CASRGLRGNTEAFF. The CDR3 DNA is TGTGCCAGCAGGGGCCTCCGGGGGAACACTGAAGCTTTCTTT. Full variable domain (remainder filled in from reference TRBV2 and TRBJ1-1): EPEVTQTPSHQVTQMGQEVILRCVPISNHLYFYWYRQILGQKVEFLVSFYNNEISEKSEIFDDQFSVERPDGSNFTLKIRSTKLEDSAMYFCASRGLRGNTEAFFGQGTRLTVV.

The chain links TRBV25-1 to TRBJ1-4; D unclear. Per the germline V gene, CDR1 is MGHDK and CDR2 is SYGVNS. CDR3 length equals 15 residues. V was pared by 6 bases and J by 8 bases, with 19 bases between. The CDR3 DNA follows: TGTGCCAGCAGCCCAGGATCCGCGGGCCACGAAAAACTGTTTTTT. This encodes CASSPGSAGHEKLFF.

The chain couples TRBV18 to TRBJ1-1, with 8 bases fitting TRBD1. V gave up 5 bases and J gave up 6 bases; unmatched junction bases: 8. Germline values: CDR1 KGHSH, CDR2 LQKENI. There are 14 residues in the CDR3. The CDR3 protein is CASSSTTGGAEAFF. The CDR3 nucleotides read TGTGCCAGCTCATCTACAACAGGGGGGGCTGAAGCTTTCTTT.

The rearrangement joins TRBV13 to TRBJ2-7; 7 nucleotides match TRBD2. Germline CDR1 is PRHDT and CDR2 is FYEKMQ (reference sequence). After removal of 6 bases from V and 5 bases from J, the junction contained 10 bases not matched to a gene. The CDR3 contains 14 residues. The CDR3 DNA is TGTGCCAGCAGACCTGGCGGAAGCGGGAACGAGCAGTACTTC. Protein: CASRPGGSGNEQYF. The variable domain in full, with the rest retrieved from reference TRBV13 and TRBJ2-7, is AAGVIQSPRHLIKEKRETATLKCYPIPRHDTVYWYQQGPGQDPQFLISFYEKMQSDKGSIPDRFSAQQFSDYHSELNMSSLELGDSALYFCASRPGGSGNEQYFGPGTRLTVT.

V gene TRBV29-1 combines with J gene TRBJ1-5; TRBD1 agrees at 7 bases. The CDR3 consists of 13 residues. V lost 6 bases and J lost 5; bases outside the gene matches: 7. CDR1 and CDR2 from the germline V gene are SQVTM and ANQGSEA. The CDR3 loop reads CSVNTGVDQPQHF. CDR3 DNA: TGCAGCGTCAATACAGGGGTGGATCAGCCCCAGCATTTT. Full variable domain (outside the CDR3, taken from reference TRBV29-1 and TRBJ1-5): SAVISQKPSRDICQRGTSLTIQCQVDSQVTMMFWYRQQPGQSLTLIATANQGSEATYESGFVIDKFPISRPNLTFSTLTVSNMSPEDSSIYLCSVNTGVDQPQHFGDGTRLSIL.

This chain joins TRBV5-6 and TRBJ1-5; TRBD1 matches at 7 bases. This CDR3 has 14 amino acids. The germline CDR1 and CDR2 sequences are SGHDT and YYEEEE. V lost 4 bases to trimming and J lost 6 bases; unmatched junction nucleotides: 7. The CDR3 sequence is CASSVLRGRQPQHF. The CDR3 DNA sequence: TGTGCCAGCAGCGTTTTAAGGGGGCGTCAGCCCCAGCATTTT.

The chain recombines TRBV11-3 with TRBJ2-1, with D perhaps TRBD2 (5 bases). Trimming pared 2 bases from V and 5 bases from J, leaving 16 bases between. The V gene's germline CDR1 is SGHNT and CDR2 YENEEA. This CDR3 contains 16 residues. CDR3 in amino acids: CASSLRPSQSNNEQFF. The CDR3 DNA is TGTGCCAGCAGCTTACGGCCTAGCCAATCCAACAATGAGCAGTTCTTC.

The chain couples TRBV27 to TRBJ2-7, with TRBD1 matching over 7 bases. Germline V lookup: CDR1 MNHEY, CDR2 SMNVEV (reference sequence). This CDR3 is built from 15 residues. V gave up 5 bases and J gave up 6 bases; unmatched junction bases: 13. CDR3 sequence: CASSIGTEPASEQYF. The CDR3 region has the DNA TGTGCCAGCAGTATCGGGACAGAACCAGCCTCCGAGCAGTACTTC.

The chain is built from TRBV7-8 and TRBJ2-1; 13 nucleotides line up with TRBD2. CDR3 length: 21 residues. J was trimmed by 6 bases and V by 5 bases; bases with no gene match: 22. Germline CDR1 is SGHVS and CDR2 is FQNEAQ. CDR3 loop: CASSRLTPRTSGRGSGNEQFF. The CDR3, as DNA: TGTGCCAGCAGCCGACTGACTCCTAGGACTAGCGGGAGAGGTTCCGGCAATGAGCAGTTCTTC.

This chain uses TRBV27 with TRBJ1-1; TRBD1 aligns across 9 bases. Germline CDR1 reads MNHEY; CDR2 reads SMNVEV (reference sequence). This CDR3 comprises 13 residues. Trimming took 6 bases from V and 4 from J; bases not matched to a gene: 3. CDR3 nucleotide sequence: TGTGCCAGCAGGTCGACAGGGGGCACTGAAGCTTTCTTT. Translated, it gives CASRSTGGTEAFF.

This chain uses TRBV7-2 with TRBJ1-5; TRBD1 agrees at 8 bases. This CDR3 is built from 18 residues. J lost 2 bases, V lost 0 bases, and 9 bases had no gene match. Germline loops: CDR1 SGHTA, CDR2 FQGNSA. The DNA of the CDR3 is TGTGCCAGCAGCTTAGCGGTGGGGACAGGAGGTCGCAATCAGCCCCAGCATTTT. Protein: CASSLAVGTGGRNQPQHF. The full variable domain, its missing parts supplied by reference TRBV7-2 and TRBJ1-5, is GAGVSQSPSNKVTEKGKDVELRCDPISGHTALYWYRQSLGQGLEFLIYFQGNSAPDKSGLPSDRFSAERTGGSVSTLTIQRTQQEDSAVYLCASSLAVGTGGRNQPQHFGDGTRLSIL.

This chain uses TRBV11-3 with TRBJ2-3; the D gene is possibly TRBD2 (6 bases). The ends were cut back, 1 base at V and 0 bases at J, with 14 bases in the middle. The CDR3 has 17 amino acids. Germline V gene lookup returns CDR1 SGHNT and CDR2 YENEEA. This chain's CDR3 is CASSLGELRDSTDTQYF. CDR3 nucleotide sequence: TGTGCCAGCAGCTTAGGGGAGTTGCGGGATAGCACAGATACGCAGTATTTT.

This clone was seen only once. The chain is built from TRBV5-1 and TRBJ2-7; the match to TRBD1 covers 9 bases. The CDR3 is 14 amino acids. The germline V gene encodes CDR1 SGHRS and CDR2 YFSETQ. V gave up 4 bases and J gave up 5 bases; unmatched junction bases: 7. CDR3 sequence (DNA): TGCGCCAGCAGCGGGGGACAGGGTTACGACGAGCAGTACTTC. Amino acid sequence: CASSGGQGYDEQYF.

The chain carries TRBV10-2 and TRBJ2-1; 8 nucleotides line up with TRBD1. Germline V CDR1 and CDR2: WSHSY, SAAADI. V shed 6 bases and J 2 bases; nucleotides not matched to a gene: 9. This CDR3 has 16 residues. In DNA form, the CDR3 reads TGCGCCAGCAGGGCGCACGACAGGGGAGCCTACAATGAGCAGTTCTTC. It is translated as CASRAHDRGAYNEQFF.

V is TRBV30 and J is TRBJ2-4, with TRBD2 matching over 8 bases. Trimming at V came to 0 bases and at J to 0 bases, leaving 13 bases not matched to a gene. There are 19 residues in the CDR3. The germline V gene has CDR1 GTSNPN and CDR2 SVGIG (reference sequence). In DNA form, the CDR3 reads TGTGCCTGGAGTGTGGGGTTGGTAGCGGGGCCCCTAGCCAAAAACATTCAGTACTTC. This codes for CAWSVGLVAGPLAKNIQYF. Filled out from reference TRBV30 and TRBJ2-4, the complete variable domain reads SQTIHQWPATLVQPVGSPLSLECTVEGTSNPNLYWYRQAAGRGLQLLFYSVGIGQISSEVPQNLSASRPQDRQFILSSKKLLLSDSGFYLCAWSVGLVAGPLAKNIQYFGAGTRLSVL.

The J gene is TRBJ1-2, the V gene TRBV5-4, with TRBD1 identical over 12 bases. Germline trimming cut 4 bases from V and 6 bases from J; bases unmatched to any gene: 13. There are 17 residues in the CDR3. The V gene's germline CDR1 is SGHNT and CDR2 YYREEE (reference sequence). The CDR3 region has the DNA TGTGCCAGCAGCCAAACCACTCTGGGACAGGGGGCTCATGGCTACACCTTC. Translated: CASSQTTLGQGAHGYTF.

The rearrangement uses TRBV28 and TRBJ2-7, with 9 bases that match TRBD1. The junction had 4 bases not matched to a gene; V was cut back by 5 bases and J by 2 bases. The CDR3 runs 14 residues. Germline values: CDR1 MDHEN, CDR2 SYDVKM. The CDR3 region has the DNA TGTGCCAGCAGTCTGGGACAGGGCACCTACGAGCAGTACTTC. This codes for CASSLGQGTYEQYF.

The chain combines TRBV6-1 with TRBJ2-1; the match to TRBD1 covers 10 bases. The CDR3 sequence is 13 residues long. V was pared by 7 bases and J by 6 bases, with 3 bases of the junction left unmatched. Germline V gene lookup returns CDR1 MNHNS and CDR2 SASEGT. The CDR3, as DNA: TGTGCCAGCACCAGGGACAGGGGCAATGAGCAGTTCTTC. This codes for CASTRDRGNEQFF.

DNA of the CDR3: TGCGCCAGCAGCTTAGCGGGAGAGGTGGATACGCAGTATTTT. Its translation is CASSLAGEVDTQYF. V and J are TRBV5-1 and TRBJ2-3; 8 bases line up with TRBD2. Trimming at V came to 2 bases and at J to 6 bases, leaving 5 bases not matched to a gene. CDR1 is SGHRS and CDR2 is YFSETQ in the germline V gene. The CDR3 runs to 14 residues.

The CDR3 coding sequence is TGTGCCTGGACCGGACTAGCCCAAGAGACCCAGTACTTC. This sequence encodes CAWTGLAQETQYF. This chain joins TRBV30 and TRBJ2-5, with 8 bases that match TRBD2. This CDR3 region has 13 residues. From germline, CDR1 is GTSNPN and CDR2 SVGIG (reference sequence). The J segment lost 1 base and the V segment lost 4 bases, leaving 2 bases of the junction unmatched.

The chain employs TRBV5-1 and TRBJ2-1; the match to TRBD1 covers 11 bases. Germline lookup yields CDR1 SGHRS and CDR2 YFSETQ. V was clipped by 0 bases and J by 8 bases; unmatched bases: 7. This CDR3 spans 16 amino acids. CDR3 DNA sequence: TGCGCCAGCAGCTTGGGAGGGCTGGGACAGGGGGATGAGCAGTTCTTC. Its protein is CASSLGGLGQGDEQFF.

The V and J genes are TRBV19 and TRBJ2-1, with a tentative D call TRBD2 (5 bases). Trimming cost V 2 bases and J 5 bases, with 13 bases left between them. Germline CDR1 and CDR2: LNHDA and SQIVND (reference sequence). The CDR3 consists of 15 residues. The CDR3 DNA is TGTGCCAGTAGTATAATCCCAGCGGAGGACAATGAGCAGTTCTTC. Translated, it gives CASSIIPAEDNEQFF.

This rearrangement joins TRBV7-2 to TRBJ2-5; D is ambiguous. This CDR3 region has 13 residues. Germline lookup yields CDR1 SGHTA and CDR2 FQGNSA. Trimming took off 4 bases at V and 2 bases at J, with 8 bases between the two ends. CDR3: CASSWSKQETQYF. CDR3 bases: TGTGCCAGCAGCTGGAGTAAACAAGAGACCCAGTACTTC.

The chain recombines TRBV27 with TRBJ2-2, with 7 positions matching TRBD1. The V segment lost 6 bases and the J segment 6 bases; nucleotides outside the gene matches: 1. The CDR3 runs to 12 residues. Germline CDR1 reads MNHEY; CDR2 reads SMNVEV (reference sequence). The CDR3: CASRDRPGELFF. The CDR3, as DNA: TGTGCCAGCAGGGACAGGCCCGGGGAGCTGTTTTTT.

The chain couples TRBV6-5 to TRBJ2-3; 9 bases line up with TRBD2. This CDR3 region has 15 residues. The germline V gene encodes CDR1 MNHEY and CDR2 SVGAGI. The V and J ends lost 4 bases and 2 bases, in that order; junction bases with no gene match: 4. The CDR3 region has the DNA TGTGCCAGCAGTTTCTCTAGCGGGACCACAGATACGCAGTATTTT. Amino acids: CASSFSSGTTDTQYF.

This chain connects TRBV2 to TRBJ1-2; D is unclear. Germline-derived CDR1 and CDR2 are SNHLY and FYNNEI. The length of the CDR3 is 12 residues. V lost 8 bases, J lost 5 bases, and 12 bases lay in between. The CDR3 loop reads CASRPSSYGYTF. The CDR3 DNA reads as TGTGCCAGCCGTCCGAGCTCTTATGGCTACACCTTC. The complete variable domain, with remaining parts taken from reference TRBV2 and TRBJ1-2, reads EPEVTQTPSHQVTQMGQEVILRCVPISNHLYFYWYRQILGQKVEFLVSFYNNEISEKSEIFDDQFSVERPDGSNFTLKIRSTKLEDSAMYFCASRPSSYGYTFGSGTRLTVV.

The CDR3 DNA sequence: TGTGCCAGCAGCGTAGGAGGAGGTTCCGGCTACGAGCAGTACTTC. Amino acids: CASSVGGGSGYEQYF. This chain joins TRBV9 and TRBJ2-7; TRBD2 is a possible D gene (5 bases). The CDR3 has 15 amino acids. V dropped 0 bases and J dropped 3 bases, with 13 bases sitting between them. Germline V gives CDR1 SGDLS, CDR2 YYNGEE.

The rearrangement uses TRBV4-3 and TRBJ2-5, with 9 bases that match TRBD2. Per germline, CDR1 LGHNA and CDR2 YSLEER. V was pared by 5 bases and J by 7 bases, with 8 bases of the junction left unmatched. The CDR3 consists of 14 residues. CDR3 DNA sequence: TGCGCCAGCAGCGAGACTAGCGGAGGCTCGACCCAGTACTTC. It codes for CASSETSGGSTQYF.

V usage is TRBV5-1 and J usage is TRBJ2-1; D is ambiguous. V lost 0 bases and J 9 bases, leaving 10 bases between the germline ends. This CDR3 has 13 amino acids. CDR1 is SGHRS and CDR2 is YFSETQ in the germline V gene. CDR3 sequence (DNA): TGCGCCAGCAGCTTGGGCGGTCGCATTGAGCAGTTCTTC. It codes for CASSLGGRIEQFF.